Below, 10 T cell receptor beta chains from the same sample are listed, as sequenced in a study of blood T cell repertoires in COVID-19. Method: immunoSEQ multiplex PCR; TCRdb's copy keeps in-frame clones and lacks some. Of about 230,000 clones detected, 65% to 90% appear once; the ten largest clones hold approximately 5.1%. Sequencing input: peripheral blood. Receptor source: a man in his fifties or sixties with COVID-19, enrolled during active disease.

The gene calls are TRBV14 and TRBJ1-6, with D possibly TRBD1 on 6 matching bases. The CDR3 contains 19 residues. V lost 3 bases and J lost 7, with 25 bases in between. The germline V gene encodes CDR1 SGHDN and CDR2 FVKESK. CDR3 protein: CASSQINYRATSNNSPLHF. DNA for the CDR3: TGTGCCAGCAGCCAGATAAATTACAGGGCTACAAGTAACAATTCACCCCTCCACTTT.

This clone was seen a single time. The gene calls are TRBV6-5 and TRBJ2-7; D possibly corresponds to TRBD2 (5 bases). The CDR3 extends over 10 amino acids. CDR1 and CDR2 (germline): MNHEY, SVGAGI. The ends were cut back, 8 bases at V and 4 bases at J, with 6 bases in the middle. CDR3 sequence (DNA): TGTGCCAGCGGGAGTTACGAGCAGTACTTC. Translated: CASGSYEQYF.

This chain links TRBV14 with TRBJ1-2; 9 bases fit TRBD1. The CDR3 covers 15 residues. The germline V gene encodes CDR1 SGHDN and CDR2 FVKESK. V shed 3 bases and J 7 bases; nucleotides not matched to a gene: 9. CDR3 DNA: TGTGCCAGCAGCCAGGGCCGGGACAGGGACGGTGGCTACACCTTC. This sequence encodes CASSQGRDRDGGYTF.

The genes are TRBV3-1 (or the pseudogene TRBV3-2) and TRBJ1-1, with a tentative D call TRBD1 (5 bases). This CDR3 has 15 amino acids. CDR1 is LGHDT, CDR2 YNNKEL, per germline (reference sequence). Trimming left V 0 bases short and J 6 bases short, with 14 bases between. The chain's CDR3 is CASSQEARGGSEAFF. The CDR3 DNA reads as TGTGCCAGCAGCCAAGAAGCCCGGGGGGGGTCTGAAGCTTTCTTT.

The sample holds one count of this clone. The chain joins TRBV28 to TRBJ2-7; D call uncertain. This CDR3 spans 12 amino acids. The germline V and J ends were trimmed by 5 bases and 3 bases, with 8 bases remaining between them. The germline V gene has CDR1 MDHEN and CDR2 SYDVKM. The DNA of the CDR3 is TGTGCCAGCAGTCCTCCTATCTACGAGCAGTACTTC. Its protein is CASSPPIYEQYF. The full variable domain, with the rest looked up from reference TRBV28 and TRBJ2-7, is DVKVTQSSRYLVKRTGEKVFLECVQDMDHENMFWYRQDPGLGLRLIYFSYDVKMKEKGDIPEGYSVSREKKERFSLILESASTNQTSMYLCASSPPIYEQYFGPGTRLTVT.

This clone was detected once. The DNA for the CDR3 is TGTGCCAGCTCACCACCCTCTACAGGGTGGGAGCAGTTCTTC. Residues: CASSPPSTGWEQFF. The chain has TRBV18 and TRBJ2-1, with TRBD1 as a possible D gene (6 bases). Germline V lookup: CDR1 KGHSH, CDR2 LQKENI. V was cut by 0 bases and J by 10 bases, with 13 bases left in between. The CDR3 runs to 14 residues.

This sequence joins TRBV10-3 and TRBJ2-3, with 7 bases matching TRBD2. Germline-derived CDR1 and CDR2 are ENHRY and SYGVKD. The trim removed 9 bases at V and 2 bases at J, leaving 8 bases unmatched. The CDR3 is 14 amino acids. The CDR3 region has the DNA TGTGCCATTAAATCTAGCGGACCCACAGATACGCAGTATTTT. Amino acids: CAIKSSGPTDTQYF.

This chain joins TRBV10-3 and TRBJ2-1; D unresolved. Germline CDR1 is ENHRY and CDR2 is SYGVKD. V shed 4 bases and J shed 5 bases, with 3 bases lying between them. The CDR3 has 11 residues. The CDR3 nucleotides read TGTGCCATCAGTGCAGACAATGAGCAGTTCTTC. Encoded protein: CAISADNEQFF.

This clone was counted once. The genes are TRBV7-3 and TRBJ1-2; TRBD1 might be the D (6 bases). CDR3 length: 14 residues. V was trimmed by 9 bases and J by 0 bases, leaving 14 bases between them. The germline gives CDR1 SGHTA, CDR2 FQGTGA. Written as DNA, the CDR3 is TGTGCCAGATCCCGAGGGGGTCCTAACTATGGCTACACCTTC. Amino acid sequence: CARSRGGPNYGYTF.

The chain is built from TRBV5-4 and TRBJ2-5; 13 bases map to TRBD2. V shed 4 bases, J shed 5 bases, and the junction held 14 bases outside the gene matches. This CDR3 comprises 18 residues. CDR1 SGHNT and CDR2 YYREEE come from the germline V gene (reference sequence). CDR3 DNA sequence: TGTGCCAGCAGCCAAAGCCCGGGACTAGCGGGGTTGGGGGAGACCCAGTACTTC. Its protein is CASSQSPGLAGLGETQYF.